This TCR beta chain originates from a study of cytomegalovirus exposure and HLA in healthy donors. 60 Vbeta and 13 Jbeta primers were used in PCR. Measured with immunoSEQ multiplex PCR; TCRdb has only the in-frame clones, and not every one. The profile shows 130,000 or so clones, 65% to 75% of them singletons. CDR3 length: 16 residues. The V gene's germline CDR1 is LGHNA and CDR2 YNFKEQ. The V gene lost 4 bases and the J gene lost 4 bases, with 19 bases spanning the gap. The receptor's source is a man aged 40-50 years in good health and CMV-seropositive. Sequencing was done on a sample of PBMCs. The chain couples TRBV4-2 to TRBJ1-2; no clear D. CDR3 sequence: CASSRTYPGTSYGYTF. In nucleotides, the CDR3 is TGTGCCAGCAGCCGAACTTACCCGGGAACCAGCTATGGCTACACCTTC.